Following are 20 T cell receptor beta chains from one sample sequenced in a study of CD8 T cells in ankylosing spondylitis. TCRdb re-analysed the 5' RACE reads in MiXCR, keeping a single row per CDR3 protein. The sample lists 250,000 or so distinct CDR3 sequences, approximately 11% occurring once. Sequencing was performed on blood, either unsorted or a sorted T cell fraction (not recorded which). The receptors originated from a male donor with ankylosing spondylitis or in good health (not recorded which).

This clonotype was picked up many times. V is TRBV20-1 and J is TRBJ2-1; weak D call: TRBD1 (5 bases). Trimming left V 3 bases short and J 8 bases short, with 11 bases between. CDR3 size: 12 residues. Per germline, CDR1 DFQATT and CDR2 SNEGSKA (reference sequence). The CDR3 DNA is TGCAGTGCTAGTAGGCAGGGCGATGAGCAGTTCTTC. Encoded protein: CSASRQGDEQFF.

This clonotype was recorded many times. The chain is built from TRBV30 and TRBJ1-2; D gene ambiguous. Germline CDR1 is GTSNPN and CDR2 is SVGIG (reference sequence). The CDR3 is 13 amino acids. V was clipped by 4 bases and J by 5 bases, with 14 bases between them. CDR3 in amino acids: CAWKGLGSYGYTF. DNA of the CDR3: TGTGCCTGGAAGGGTTTAGGGTCTTATGGCTACACCTTC.

The table lists this clonotype with many counts. Here the CDR3 reads CASSNPIGQGIEKLFF. The CDR3 nucleotides read TGTGCCAGCAGCAATCCCATAGGGCAGGGTATCGAAAAACTGTTTTTT. The chain combines TRBV5-5 with TRBJ1-4; a weak D match, TRBD1 (5 bases). The germline CDR1 and CDR2 sequences are SGHKS and YYEKEE (reference sequence). Trimming removed 4 bases from V and 8 bases from J, with 21 bases in between. The CDR3 has 16 amino acids.

Many counts were recorded for this clonotype. The chain joins TRBV5-1 to TRBJ1-4, with 8 bases that match TRBD1. The CDR3 runs 16 residues. Germline V gives CDR1 SGHRS, CDR2 YFSETQ. Trimming took 2 bases from V and 6 from J; bases not matched to a gene: 9. DNA for the CDR3: TGCGCCAGCAGCTTCGGGCTCCAGGGGGCAGATGAAAAACTGTTTTTT. Its protein is CASSFGLQGADEKLFF.

This clonotype appeared many times. The V call is TRBV4-1, the J call TRBJ1-2; a weak D match, TRBD1 (5 bases). Trimming shortened V by 4 bases and J by 4 bases, and 19 bases separated the two germline ends. Germline assignment: CDR1 MGHRA and CDR2 YSYEKL. This CDR3 has 16 amino acids. The DNA for the CDR3 is TGCGCCAGCAGCCCTAGCTCGGGGGTAACTAGCTATGGCTACACCTTC. Its protein is CASSPSSGVTSYGYTF.

At least ten counts were recorded for this clonotype. V is TRBV15 and J is TRBJ1-1; D unclear. The germline V and J ends were trimmed by 4 bases and 6 bases, with 15 bases remaining between them. CDR3 length equals 14 residues. From germline, CDR1 is LNHNV and CDR2 YYDKDF (reference sequence). This CDR3 is CATSIEPAYPEAFF. For the CDR3, the DNA is TGTGCCACCAGCATCGAGCCAGCATACCCTGAAGCTTTCTTT.

The rearrangement uses TRBV28 and TRBJ1-2; D remains unclear. Trimming stripped 5 bases from V and 6 bases from J, with 4 bases between. This CDR3 spans 10 amino acids. The germline V gene encodes CDR1 MDHEN and CDR2 SYDVKM. The CDR3 region has the DNA TGTGCCAGCAGTCAGAATGGCTACACCTTC. Its translation is CASSQNGYTF.

This clonotype was seen ten or more times. The CDR3 coding sequence is TGCAGTGCTAGAGATCTCGGGGTTAGAAACATTCAGTACTTC. It specifies CSARDLGVRNIQYF. The chain has TRBV20-1 and TRBJ2-4; D may be TRBD2 (5 bases). The germline CDR1 and CDR2 sequences are DFQATT and SNEGSKA (reference sequence). The CDR3 length is 14 residues. The V and J ends lost 0 bases and 6 bases respectively, with 12 bases between them.

This clonotype was seen ten or more times. V is TRBV10-3 and J is TRBJ2-1, with unresolved D. Trimming took off 8 bases at V and 6 bases at J, with 8 bases between the two ends. The CDR3 runs to 11 residues. Looked up from germline, CDR1 is ENHRY and CDR2 is SYGVKD. The DNA for the CDR3 is TGTGCCATCGGTCCGGGCAATGAGCAGTTCTTC. Translated, it gives CAIGPGNEQFF.

This clonotype has a count of ten or more. The chain uses TRBV12-3 or TRBV12-4 and TRBJ1-1; D remains ambiguous. The V end was cut by 2 bases, the J end by 5 bases, with 12 bases between. The CDR3 contains 14 residues. DNA for the CDR3: TGTGCCAGCAGTTTAAGGACCAGAGGAACTGAAGCTTTCTTT. Encoded protein: CASSLRTRGTEAFF.

The rearrangement joins TRBV19 to TRBJ1-1, with no clear D. The V gene lost 6 bases and the J gene lost 0 bases, with 14 bases spanning the gap. The CDR3 is made up of 15 amino acids. Germline V CDR1 and CDR2: LNHDA, SQIVND (reference sequence). CDR3 loop: CASSLTWAVNTEAFF. CDR3 sequence (DNA): TGTGCCAGTAGCCTTACCTGGGCCGTGAACACTGAAGCTTTCTTT.

This chain joins TRBV20-1 and TRBJ2-7, with 9 bases fitting TRBD1. V lost 6 bases to trimming and J lost 0 bases; unmatched junction nucleotides: 6. Per the germline V gene, CDR1 is DFQATT and CDR2 is SNEGSKA (reference sequence). The CDR3 contains 14 residues. The CDR3 protein is CSAAGTGSSYEQYF. As DNA, the CDR3 is TGCAGTGCCGCCGGGACAGGGAGCTCCTACGAGCAGTACTTC.

This clonotype was observed a handful of times. The chain has TRBV2 and TRBJ1-1, with 7 bases lining up with TRBD1. Unmatched junction bases numbered 7, after V lost 4 bases and J lost 2 bases. The CDR3 totals 15 residues. Germline V gene sequence: CDR1 SNHLY, CDR2 FYNNEI. The CDR3 nucleotides read TGTGCCAGCAGTGGCCCGACAGGGCTTAACACTGAAGCTTTCTTT. It yields the protein CASSGPTGLNTEAFF. The complete variable domain, with remaining parts taken from reference TRBV2 and TRBJ1-1, reads EPEVTQTPSHQVTQMGQEVILRCVPISNHLYFYWYRQILGQKVEFLVSFYNNEISEKSEIFDDQFSVERPDGSNFTLKIRSTKLEDSAMYFCASSGPTGLNTEAFFGQGTRLTVV.

This clonotype was seen only a few times. This chain connects TRBV2 to TRBJ1-2; D is uncertain. This CDR3 is 11 amino acids long. V lost 6 bases, J lost 1 base, and 3 bases lay in between. CDR1 and CDR2 (germline): SNHLY, FYNNEI. CDR3 bases: TGTGCCAGCAGGATTAACTATGGCTACACCTTC. Translating it yields CASRINYGYTF.

This clonotype was seen more than once but under ten times. This chain uses TRBV9 with TRBJ2-1; TRBD2 is a possible D gene (5 bases). Trimming removed 5 bases at V and 10 bases at J, with 13 bases between. Germline V gives CDR1 SGDLS, CDR2 YYNGEE. The CDR3 is 12 amino acids. CDR3 loop: CASREAGGEQFF. As DNA, the CDR3 is TGTGCCAGCAGGGAGGCCGGTGGGGAGCAGTTCTTC.

This clonotype was detected a few times. The genes are TRBV20-1 and TRBJ1-5; D possibly corresponds to TRBD1 (5 bases). Germline CDR1 and CDR2: DFQATT and SNEGSKA (reference sequence). CDR3 size: 16 residues. V was trimmed by 0 bases and J by 4 bases, leaving 16 bases between them. The CDR3 DNA is TGCAGTGCTAGAGATCGAATAAGAGGGGATAATCAGCCCCAGCATTTT. Translating gives CSARDRIRGDNQPQHF.

This clonotype was observed many times. This chain uses TRBV20-1 with TRBJ1-5; D unresolved. Between the trimmed V and J ends, which lost 2 bases and 5 bases, there was a span of 7 bases. Looked up from germline, CDR1 is DFQATT and CDR2 is SNEGSKA (reference sequence). This CDR3 is 12 amino acids long. CDR3: CSARRDDQPQHF. The CDR3 nucleotides read TGCAGTGCTAGAAGGGATGATCAGCCCCAGCATTTT.

This clonotype has at least ten counts. The chain uses TRBV20-1 and TRBJ2-7; D might be TRBD2 (5 bases). CDR1 and CDR2 from the germline V gene are DFQATT and SNEGSKA (reference sequence). The CDR3 length is 13 residues. V lost 1 base and J 5 bases, leaving 12 bases between the germline ends. The CDR3 DNA follows: TGCAGTGCTAGAGTGGGGAGTTCGAACGAGCAGTACTTC. As protein: CSARVGSSNEQYF.

This clonotype was detected a few times. This rearrangement joins TRBV19 to TRBJ2-1, with TRBD2 identical over 10 bases. V lost 6 bases, J lost 2 bases, and 7 bases stayed unmatched. The germline gives CDR1 LNHDA, CDR2 SQIVND (reference sequence). The CDR3 contains 16 residues. The CDR3 DNA reads TGTGCCAGTAGGGACCGAACTAGCGGGGCCTACAATGAGCAGTTCTTC. Translated, it gives CASRDRTSGAYNEQFF.

The chain couples TRBV29-1 to TRBJ2-2; 10 bases map to TRBD2. CDR3 length equals 15 residues. V trimming: 6 bases; J trimming: 4 bases; junction bases outside the gene matches: 8. The germline CDR1 and CDR2 sequences are SQVTM and ANQGSEA. The CDR3 nucleotides read TGCAGCGTGGAGCGGGAGGGAAAGTCCACCGGGGAGCTGTTTTTT. It encodes CSVEREGKSTGELFF.